This TCR beta chain was retrieved from a study of T cells in tuberculosis. The wider study: This South African cohort compared adolescents with or without latent tuberculosis against adults with active tuberculosis. Study-wide results and limits: A GMM-specific repertoire classifier reached about 89% accuracy, AUROC over 0.85.

TCRdb's table, derived via immunoSEQ multiplex PCR, lists solely in-frame clones and lacks some. Of about 37,000 clones in the sample, 91% were seen once. In the case of this clone: What it binds is not known.

Specified time point: new active TB diagnosis, blood taken before or within 7 days of starting treatment. On average approximately 100,000 T cells per donor were immunosequenced. Germline values: CDR1 SGHRS, CDR2 YFSETQ. The CDR3 totals 14 residues. Trimming took off 0 bases at V and 2 bases at J, with 8 bases between the two ends. This specimen was PBMCs, taken at tuberculosis diagnosis. The V and J genes are TRBV5-1 and TRBJ1-2; D remains unclear. The receptor was isolated from an adult with tuberculosis. The CDR3 protein is CASSLAYPNYGYTF. The CDR3 DNA sequence: TGCGCCAGCAGCTTGGCCTACCCCAACTATGGCTACACCTTC.